This T cell receptor (beta chain) was sequenced for a study of T cell responses to AZD1222 COVID-19 vaccine. Study context: Pooled samples include second doses given at about 4 or 12 weeks.

This CDR3 region has 13 residues. V was pared by 0 bases and J by 5 bases, with 4 bases between. The germline gives CDR1 LNHNV, CDR2 YYDKDF (reference sequence). TCRdb's table, derived via immunoSEQ multiplex PCR, lists solely in-frame clones and lacks some. The repertoire holds more than 150,000 clones, with roughly 91% as singletons. A word on this clone: No antigen is known for it.

The study, taken as a whole, reports: A reported finding is that nearly half of spike-specific TCRs target unmutated variant regions. With dominance at 160-218 and 743-854, vaccine-associated CD4 TCRs spanned spike.

The sample was peripheral blood, taken on day 0 of AZD1222 vaccination. The sequence came from an adult in good health. This sequence joins TRBV15 and TRBJ1-4; D is unresolved. CDR3 protein: CATSRDRNEKLFF. The CDR3 nucleotides read TGTGCCACCAGCAGAGATCGGAATGAAAAACTGTTTTTT.